The 15 T cell receptor beta chains below all came from one sample that was sequenced in a study of blood T cell repertoires in COVID-19. Method: immunoSEQ multiplex PCR; TCRdb's copy keeps in-frame clones and lacks some. The table records approximately 97,000 clones, approximately 90% of them present only once. Specimen: peripheral blood. Source of these receptors: a man between 60 and 75 years old with acute or convalescent COVID-19.

V gene TRBV11-1 combines with J gene TRBJ2-1; 8 positions agree with TRBD1. Germline CDR1 is SGHAT and CDR2 is FQDESV (reference sequence). V lost 6 bases to trimming and J lost 4 bases; unmatched junction nucleotides: 2. There are 13 residues in the CDR3. CDR3 DNA sequence: TGTGCCAGCAGGCGACAGGGGTACAATGAGCAGTTCTTC. It codes for CASRRQGYNEQFF.

J is TRBJ1-4 and V is TRBV27, with no clear D. Germline CDR1 MNHEY, CDR2 SMNVEV (reference sequence). The CDR3 totals 17 residues. Trimming took 3 bases from V and 0 from J, leaving 14 bases between them. CDR3 nucleotide sequence: TGTGCCAGCAGTTTGCTCGAGGATCTTGCAACTAATGAAAAACTGTTTTTT. Its translation: CASSLLEDLATNEKLFF.

The chain joins TRBV6-5 to TRBJ1-1; TRBD1 matches 9 bases. Trimming cost V 6 bases and J 2 bases; bases outside gene matches: 4. The length of the CDR3 is 14 residues. CDR1 MNHEY and CDR2 SVGAGI come from the germline V gene. CDR3 nucleotide sequence: TGTGCCAGCAGGACAGGGGGAAGAAACACTGAAGCTTTCTTT. Protein product: CASRTGGRNTEAFF.

This chain links TRBV19 with TRBJ1-2; 8 nucleotides agree with TRBD1. The germline V gene encodes CDR1 LNHDA and CDR2 SQIVND (reference sequence). The CDR3 covers 12 residues. The V gene end was trimmed by 4 bases and the J gene end by 8 bases; junction bases not matched to a gene: 3. The CDR3 DNA follows: TGTGCCAGTAGTAACCGGGACAGGGGCTACACCTTC. Its protein product is CASSNRDRGYTF.

Worth noting for this clone: An end of the junction differs from the germline gene, which may be a read error. The genes are TRBV9 and TRBJ1-2; perhaps TRBD1 as D (6 bases). Looked up from germline, CDR1 is SGDLS and CDR2 is YYNGEE. This CDR3 has 11 amino acids. The CDR3 protein is CASSGEGQFVF. For the CDR3, the DNA is TGTGCCAGCAGCGGAGAGGGACAATTTGTTTTC.

This clone was detected only once. This chain connects TRBV18 to TRBJ1-2; D unclear. There are 15 residues in the CDR3. V was pared by 2 bases and J by 0 bases, with 10 bases between. Per germline, CDR1 KGHSH and CDR2 LQKENI. The CDR3 sequence: CASSPVGSPNYGYTF. The CDR3, as DNA: TGTGCCAGCTCACCAGTGGGCAGTCCTAACTATGGCTACACCTTC.

This chain connects TRBV24-1 to TRBJ2-2, with D possibly being TRBD2 (6 bases). V was shortened by 7 bases and J by 6 bases, with 14 bases between the two germline ends. The CDR3 is 14 residues long. Per germline, CDR1 KGHDR and CDR2 SFDVKD. As DNA, the CDR3 is TGTGCCACCAGGGGCCAGGGACTCTCCGGGGAGCTGTTTTTT. It yields the protein CATRGQGLSGELFF.

A single count supports this clone. The chain has TRBV7-2 and TRBJ1-2; a possible D gene is TRBD1 (6 bases). Germline CDR1 and CDR2: SGHTA and FQGNSA. This CDR3 contains 14 residues. Trimming cost V 5 bases and J 5 bases, with 15 bases left between them. CDR3 nucleotide sequence: TGTGCCAGCAGCCTGGACAGCTTTCGGTATGGCTACACCTTC. This codes for CASSLDSFRYGYTF.

V is TRBV11-2 and J is TRBJ2-7, with D hard to call. In germline, CDR1 is SGHAT, CDR2 FQNNGV. V lost 4 bases and J lost 0, with 4 bases in between. This CDR3 region has 12 residues. The CDR3 spells CASSSLSYEQYV. CDR3 sequence (DNA): TGTGCCAGCAGCTCCCTCTCCTACGAGCAGTACGTC.

CDR3 sequence: CASSPPRGRVKQTEAFF. CDR3 nucleotides: TGTGCCAGCAGCCCTCCCAGGGGGCGAGTTAAACAGACTGAAGCTTTCTTT. V usage is TRBV25-1 and J usage is TRBJ1-1, with 8 bases identical to TRBD1. This CDR3 has 17 amino acids. The germline V gene has CDR1 MGHDK and CDR2 SYGVNS. V lost 6 bases and J lost 5; bases outside the gene matches: 17.

The chain joins TRBV11-2 to TRBJ2-7; D perhaps matches TRBD2 (5 bases). Trimming took 3 bases from V and 4 from J, leaving 10 bases between them. The germline gives CDR1 SGHAT, CDR2 FQNNGV. The CDR3 is made up of 13 amino acids. CDR3 DNA: TGTGCCAGCAGCTTGGAGGCTCGGTACGAGCAGTACTTC. As protein: CASSLEARYEQYF.

The chain has TRBV6-4 and TRBJ1-3; 9 bases match TRBD1. Unmatched junction bases numbered 9, after V lost 5 bases and J lost 7 bases. Germline V gene data show CDR1 as MRHNA and CDR2 as SNTAGT. The CDR3 spans 15 residues. Here the CDR3 reads CASSPGTGPSNTIYF. CDR3 sequence (DNA): TGTGCCAGCAGTCCCGGGACAGGGCCTTCGAACACCATATATTTT.

This clone has just a few counts. The chain has TRBV27 and TRBJ1-2; D call uncertain. The CDR3 has 16 amino acids. Germline values: CDR1 MNHEY, CDR2 SMNVEV (reference sequence). The ends were cut back, 3 bases at V and 3 bases at J, with 17 bases in the middle. The CDR3 is CASSFPHPDIDYGYTF. Written as DNA, the CDR3 is TGTGCCAGCAGTTTCCCACACCCAGACATCGACTATGGCTACACCTTC.

The chain uses TRBV19 and TRBJ1-5; 9 bases agree with TRBD1. The germline V gene has CDR1 LNHDA and CDR2 SQIVND (reference sequence). The CDR3 sequence is 15 residues long. V shed 9 bases, J shed 4 bases, and the junction held 10 bases outside the gene matches. The CDR3 DNA sequence: TGTGCCAGCACGGGACAGGGTGCGGGAAATCAGCCCCAGCATTTT. It is translated as CASTGQGAGNQPQHF.

The chain recombines TRBV20-1 with TRBJ1-6; the D is unclear. The CDR3 is 14 residues long. Looked up from germline, CDR1 is DFQATT and CDR2 is SNEGSKA (reference sequence). The ends were cut back, 3 bases at V and 9 bases at J, with 15 bases in the middle. The CDR3 here is CSASLPGGSSPLHF. CDR3 bases: TGCAGTGCTAGTCTGCCGGGAGGCAGTTCACCCCTCCACTTT.